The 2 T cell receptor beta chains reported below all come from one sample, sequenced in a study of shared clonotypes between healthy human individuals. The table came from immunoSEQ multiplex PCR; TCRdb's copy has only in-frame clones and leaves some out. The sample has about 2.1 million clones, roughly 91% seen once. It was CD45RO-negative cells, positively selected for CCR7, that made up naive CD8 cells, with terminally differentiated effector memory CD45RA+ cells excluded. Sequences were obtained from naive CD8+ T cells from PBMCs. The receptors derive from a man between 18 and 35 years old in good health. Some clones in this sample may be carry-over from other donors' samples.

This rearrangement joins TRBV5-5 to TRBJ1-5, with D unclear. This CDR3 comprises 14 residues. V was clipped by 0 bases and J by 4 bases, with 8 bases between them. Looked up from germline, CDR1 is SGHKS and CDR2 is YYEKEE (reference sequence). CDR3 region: CASSLEQGNQPQHF. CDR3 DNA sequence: TGTGCCAGCAGCTTGGAACAAGGGAATCAGCCCCAGCATTTT.

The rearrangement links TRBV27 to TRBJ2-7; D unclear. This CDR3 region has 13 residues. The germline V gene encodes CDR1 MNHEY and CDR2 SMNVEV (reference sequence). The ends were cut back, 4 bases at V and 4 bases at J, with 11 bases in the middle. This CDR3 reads CASSSLLEYEQYF. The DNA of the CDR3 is TGTGCCAGCAGTTCCCTCTTAGAATACGAGCAGTACTTC.